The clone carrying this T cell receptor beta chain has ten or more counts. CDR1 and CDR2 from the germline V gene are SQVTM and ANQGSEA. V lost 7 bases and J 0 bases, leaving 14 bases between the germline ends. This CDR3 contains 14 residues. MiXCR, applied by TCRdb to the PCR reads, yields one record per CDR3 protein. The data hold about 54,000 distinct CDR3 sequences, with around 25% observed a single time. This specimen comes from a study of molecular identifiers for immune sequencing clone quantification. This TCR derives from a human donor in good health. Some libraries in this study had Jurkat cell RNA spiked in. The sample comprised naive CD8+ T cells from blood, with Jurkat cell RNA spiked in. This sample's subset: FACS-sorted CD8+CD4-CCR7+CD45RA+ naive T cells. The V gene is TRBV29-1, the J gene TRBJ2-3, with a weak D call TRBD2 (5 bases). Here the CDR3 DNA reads TGCAGCGCCGGGGTTCTTTCTAGCACAGATACGCAGTATTTT. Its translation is CSAGVLSSTDTQYF.